Below are 24 T cell receptor beta chains sequenced from a single sample in a study of blood T cell repertoires in COVID-19. Assay used: immunoSEQ multiplex PCR; TCRdb lists only in-frame clones, some missing. Of 210,000 or so clones listed, 70% to 85% are singletons. Sequenced input: peripheral blood. All receptors derive from a man aged 50-60 years who had recovered from COVID-19.

V is TRBV9 and J is TRBJ2-7; D not certain. In germline, CDR1 is SGDLS, CDR2 YYNGEE. V lost 4 bases, J lost 4 bases, and 12 bases lay in between. The CDR3 covers 13 residues. CDR3 sequence: CASSPLGRYEQYF. CDR3 DNA sequence: TGTGCCAGCAGCCCACTCGGTCGGTACGAGCAGTACTTC.

DNA of the CDR3: TGCGCCAGCAGTCCTCCCCTAGCGGGAGGTATCTACGAGCAGTACTTC. Translating it yields CASSPPLAGGIYEQYF. The V call is TRBV10-2, the J call TRBJ2-7, with 11 bases that match TRBD2. Trimming at V came to 5 bases and at J to 3 bases, leaving 9 bases not matched to a gene. The length of the CDR3 is 16 residues. Germline V gene data show CDR1 as WSHSY and CDR2 as SAAADI.

The CDR3: CASSDDRGRLNEQFF. The CDR3 nucleotides read TGTGCCAGCAGTGACGACAGGGGTAGACTGAATGAGCAGTTCTTC. The chain links TRBV6-1 to TRBJ2-1; 8 bases are shared with TRBD1. CDR3 length equals 15 residues. Losses at the gene ends were 3 bases for V and 7 bases for J; bases not matched to a gene: 8. CDR1 is MNHNS and CDR2 is SASEGT in the germline V gene.

This clone was seen a single time. V usage is TRBV14 and J usage is TRBJ1-2, with TRBD1 as a possible D gene (5 bases). The CDR3 spans 14 residues. The V and J ends lost 1 base and 8 bases respectively, with 14 bases between them. The germline V gene has CDR1 SGHDN and CDR2 FVKESK. In nucleotides, the CDR3 is TGTGCCAGCAGCCAAGCGGGGGATGACCCCGGCTACACCTTC. This codes for CASSQAGDDPGYTF.

The chain has TRBV4-2 and TRBJ1-3; 9 bases fit TRBD1. The CDR3 consists of 19 residues. V shed 0 bases, J shed 0 bases, and the junction held 9 bases outside the gene matches. Germline V gene data show CDR1 as LGHNA and CDR2 as YNFKEQ. Here the CDR3 DNA reads TGTGCCAGCAGCCAAGACGCCGGGACAGGGACCCGCTCTGGAAACACCATATATTTT. Protein product: CASSQDAGTGTRSGNTIYF.

This clone appeared a single time. The V gene is TRBV11-2, the J gene TRBJ2-7; 8 bases match TRBD2. CDR3 length: 14 amino acids. V trimming: 5 bases; J trimming: 3 bases; junction bases outside the gene matches: 6. The germline V gene has CDR1 SGHAT and CDR2 FQNNGV. CDR3 nucleotides: TGTGCCAGCAGCCGAGCGGGAGAAATCTACGAGCAGTACTTC. Translated: CASSRAGEIYEQYF.

V and J are TRBV29-1 and TRBJ2-5; 9 nucleotides match TRBD1. Germline CDR1 is SQVTM and CDR2 is ANQGSEA. The CDR3 extends over 12 amino acids. V shed 7 bases, J shed 7 bases, and the junction held 7 bases outside the gene matches. This CDR3 reads CSAPGQGMTQYF. The DNA of the CDR3 is TGCAGCGCCCCCGGACAGGGGATGACCCAGTACTTC.

This clone showed up just a few times. The chain employs TRBV5-1 and TRBJ2-7, with TRBD1 matching over 8 bases. This CDR3 region has 15 residues. Trimming removed 4 bases from V and 3 bases from J; junction bases left unmatched: 9. In germline, CDR1 is SGHRS, CDR2 YFSETQ. The CDR3 sequence is CASSVLGQGGYEQYF. CDR3 sequence (DNA): TGCGCCAGCAGCGTCCTTGGACAGGGAGGCTACGAGCAGTACTTC.

This CDR3 is CASSEDRESEQYF. DNA for the CDR3: TGCGCCAGCAGTGAAGACAGGGAATCCGAGCAGTACTTC. The rearrangement links TRBV10-1 to TRBJ2-7, with TRBD1 identical over 7 bases. Per the germline V gene, CDR1 is WNHNN and CDR2 is SYGVQD (reference sequence). The V and J ends lost 3 bases and 6 bases, in that order; junction bases with no gene match: 5. The CDR3 is 13 amino acids.

The chain has TRBV27 and TRBJ2-7, with 10 bases that match TRBD2. The V segment lost 7 bases and the J segment 2 bases; nucleotides outside the gene matches: 5. Germline V gene data show CDR1 as MNHEY and CDR2 as SMNVEV (reference sequence). The CDR3 runs 14 residues. Here the CDR3 reads CASIRLAGTYEQYF. CDR3 bases: TGTGCCAGCATACGACTAGCGGGTACCTACGAGCAGTACTTC.

This rearrangement joins TRBV19 to TRBJ1-2; TRBD1 aligns across 8 bases. Germline CDR1 and CDR2: LNHDA and SQIVND (reference sequence). V gave up 5 bases and J gave up 8 bases; unmatched junction bases: 4. This CDR3 is built from 12 residues. The CDR3 loop is CASSWTGSGYTF. DNA of the CDR3: TGTGCCAGTAGTTGGACAGGGAGCGGCTACACCTTC.

This clone turned up a few times. This chain uses TRBV9 with TRBJ1-5, with D perhaps matching TRBD1 (5 bases). The germline gives CDR1 SGDLS, CDR2 YYNGEE. CDR3 size: 17 residues. V lost 2 bases and J 6 bases, leaving 21 bases between the germline ends. CDR3 loop: CASSVLPRGGTGQPQHF. The CDR3, as DNA: TGTGCCAGCAGCGTCTTACCTCGGGGGGGGACGGGTCAGCCCCAGCATTTT.

This chain joins TRBV6-2 or TRBV6-3 and TRBJ2-7; D uncertain. From germline, CDR1 is MNHEY and CDR2 SVGEGT. This CDR3 has 15 residues. Deletions cut 0 bases from V and 0 bases from J, with 9 bases between. CDR3 sequence reads: CASSYSRSSSYEQYF. CDR3 DNA: TGTGCCAGCAGTTACTCGCGGTCCAGCTCCTACGAGCAGTACTTC.

CDR3 residues: CASSLSTSGSVNEQYF. The CDR3 region has the DNA TGTGCCAGCAGTTTATCAACTAGCGGGAGTGTCAACGAGCAGTACTTC. The chain combines TRBV27 with TRBJ2-7; TRBD2 aligns across 11 bases. In germline, CDR1 is MNHEY, CDR2 SMNVEV (reference sequence). Losses at the gene ends were 0 bases for V and 5 bases for J; bases not matched to a gene: 6. The CDR3 has 16 residues.

The V and J genes are TRBV3-1 (or the pseudogene TRBV3-2) and TRBJ2-3, with TRBD2 matching 12 bases. The length of the CDR3 is 17 residues. Germline loops: CDR1 LGHDT, CDR2 YNNKEL (reference sequence). V was clipped by 0 bases and J by 6 bases; unmatched bases: 7. CDR3 DNA: TGTGCCAGCAGCCAAGATCAGTTCCTAGCGGGAGGGGATACGCAGTATTTT. Translated: CASSQDQFLAGGDTQYF.

The chain has TRBV7-2 and TRBJ2-1; D is undetermined. There are 16 residues in the CDR3. CDR1 SGHTA and CDR2 FQGNSA come from the germline V gene. V lost 6 bases, J lost 0 bases, and 15 bases lay in between. As DNA, the CDR3 is TGTGCCAGCAGGAAAATAAAAGCATCCTCCTACAATGAGCAGTTCTTC. It translates to CASRKIKASSYNEQFF.

The chain is built from TRBV6-5 and TRBJ1-3, with 10 bases matching TRBD1. CDR1 and CDR2 from the germline V gene are MNHEY and SVGAGI. The CDR3 is 14 amino acids. Here the CDR3 reads CATRDRGTGNTIYF. The CDR3 DNA reads TGTGCTACCCGGGACAGGGGAACCGGAAACACCATATATTTT.

The chain couples TRBV14 to TRBJ1-1, with 7 bases identical to TRBD1. V shed 1 base, J shed 4 bases, and the junction held 0 bases outside the gene matches. From germline, CDR1 is SGHDN and CDR2 FVKESK. CDR3 length: 13 residues. The CDR3 spells CASSQGQGTEAFF. CDR3 nucleotides: TGTGCCAGCAGCCAAGGACAGGGCACTGAAGCTTTCTTT.

This rearrangement joins TRBV24-1 to TRBJ2-1; 11 bases agree with TRBD2. Germline V gives CDR1 KGHDR, CDR2 SFDVKD. The CDR3 is 18 amino acids. V trimming: 4 bases; J trimming: 8 bases; junction bases outside the gene matches: 15. The CDR3 bases are TGTGCCACCAGTGAAACTAGCGGGAGAACGTTTGGCCGCGATGAGCAGTTCTTC. This sequence encodes CATSETSGRTFGRDEQFF.

The rearrangement joins TRBV27 to TRBJ2-7, with 13 positions matching TRBD2. J was trimmed by 2 bases and V by 6 bases; bases with no gene match: 4. The CDR3 spans 15 residues. Germline values: CDR1 MNHEY, CDR2 SMNVEV (reference sequence). The CDR3 DNA follows: TGTGCCAGCAGACCGGGGACTAGCGGGGCCTACGAGCAGTACTTC. It is translated as CASRPGTSGAYEQYF.

The rearrangement uses TRBV5-1 and TRBJ1-6; 7 nucleotides agree with TRBD1. V shed 1 base and J 7 bases; nucleotides not matched to a gene: 5. The germline CDR1 and CDR2 sequences are SGHRS and YFSETQ. This CDR3 comprises 15 residues. The CDR3 DNA is TGCGCCAGCAGCTTGTTTGAGGGGGCAAATTCACCCCTCCACTTT. Amino acids: CASSLFEGANSPLHF.

This sequence joins TRBV27 and TRBJ1-2, with 7 bases fitting TRBD1. V lost 2 bases and J lost 1; bases outside the gene matches: 13. Germline V CDR1 and CDR2: MNHEY, SMNVEV (reference sequence). The CDR3 loop spans 18 amino acids. This CDR3 is CASSLRVAGGNINYGYTF. The CDR3 region has the DNA TGTGCCAGCAGTTTACGGGTTGCAGGGGGGAACATTAACTATGGCTACACCTTC.

The chain couples TRBV5-6 to TRBJ1-1; D is possibly TRBD1 (5 bases). V gave up 2 bases and J gave up 0 bases, with 8 bases separating them. Germline V lookup: CDR1 SGHDT, CDR2 YYEEEE. The CDR3 loop spans 14 amino acids. Here the CDR3 DNA reads TGTGCCAGCAGCTTATACAGGATGAACACTGAAGCTTTCTTT. Translation: CASSLYRMNTEAFF. The entire variable domain, with the rest obtained from reference TRBV5-6 and TRBJ1-1, is as follows: DAGVTQSPTHLIKTRGQQVTLRCSPKSGHDTVSWYQQALGQGPQFIFQYYEEEERQRGNFPDRFSGHQFPNYSSELNVNALLLGDSALYLCASSLYRMNTEAFFGQGTRLTVV.

The CDR3 loop is CASSAGGQGAFEQYF. The CDR3 DNA reads TGTGCCAGCAGCGCAGGCGGGCAGGGGGCGTTCGAGCAGTACTTC. The gene calls are TRBV9 and TRBJ2-7, with 8 bases aligning to TRBD1. CDR3 length equals 15 residues. CDR1 and CDR2 from the germline V gene are SGDLS and YYNGEE. V shed 3 bases and J 6 bases; nucleotides not matched to a gene: 11. Full variable domain (rest looked up from reference TRBV9 and TRBJ2-7): DSGVTQTPKHLITATGQRVTLRCSPRSGDLSVYWYQQSLDQGLQFLIQYYNGEERAKGNILERFSAQQFPDLHSELNLSSLELGDSALYFCASSAGGQGAFEQYFGPGTRLTVT.